One sample yielded the 8 T cell receptor beta chains listed below, sequenced in a study of human T cells and chemical hapten exposure. Time point here: patch test 2, 6 weeks after DPC sensitization. Treatment specified: therapeutic diphenylcyclopropenone sensitization with weekly scalp DPC. TCRdb re-called the RACE reads with MiXCR, one entry per CDR3 protein. The sample lists roughly 380,000 distinct CDR3 sequences; under 6.5% were seen once. The input for sequencing was whole blood, taken in connection with sensitization to the hapten diphenylcyclopropenone (DPC). Receptor source: a woman between 18 and 29 years old with alopecia areata. Some clones in this sample may be carry-over from other donors' samples.

The chain uses TRBV2 and TRBJ2-1; 7 bases line up with TRBD1. After removal of 1 base from V and 2 bases from J, the junction contained 2 bases not matched to a gene. This CDR3 spans 15 amino acids. Germline V gives CDR1 SNHLY, CDR2 FYNNEI. The CDR3 DNA sequence: TGTGCCAGCAGTGAAGAGGGGGCTGCCTACAATGAGCAGTTCTTC. Translating gives CASSEEGAAYNEQFF. Complete variable domain (other parts from reference TRBV2 and TRBJ2-1): EPEVTQTPSHQVTQMGQEVILRCVPISNHLYFYWYRQILGQKVEFLVSFYNNEISEKSEIFDDQFSVERPDGSNFTLKIRSTKLEDSAMYFCASSEEGAAYNEQFFGPGTRLTVL.

This rearrangement joins TRBV7-2 to TRBJ2-1; 10 bases map to TRBD1. This CDR3 has 14 residues. Germline trimming cut 5 bases from V and 9 bases from J; bases unmatched to any gene: 7. The germline V gene has CDR1 SGHTA and CDR2 FQGNSA. As DNA, the CDR3 is TGTGCCAGCAGCCGGGACAGGGGTGAAGGTGAGCAGTTCTTC. Translating gives CASSRDRGEGEQFF.

This clonotype was detected only a few times. The V and J genes are TRBV20-1 and TRBJ2-1; 8 positions agree with TRBD1. Germline V lookup: CDR1 DFQATT, CDR2 SNEGSKA (reference sequence). This CDR3 is 14 amino acids long. Trimming at V came to 3 bases and at J to 8 bases, leaving 9 bases not matched to a gene. Here the CDR3 reads CSASWQGARHEQFF. CDR3 coding DNA: TGCAGTGCTAGCTGGCAGGGGGCGCGTCATGAGCAGTTCTTC.

This clonotype was detected ten times or more. The rearrangement links TRBV13 to TRBJ1-3; 8 bases align to TRBD1. Germline CDR1 PRHDT, CDR2 FYEKMQ (reference sequence). The CDR3 runs to 15 residues. Trimming cost V 4 bases and J 0 bases; bases outside gene matches: 2. The CDR3 reads CASSSDRDSGNTIYF. CDR3 sequence (DNA): TGTGCCAGCAGCTCGGACAGGGACTCTGGAAACACCATATATTTT.

This clonotype was observed at least ten times. The chain recombines TRBV6-2 or TRBV6-3 with TRBJ1-1, with 8 bases that match TRBD1. Germline CDR1 and CDR2: MNHEY and SVGEGT. The trim removed 6 bases at V and 5 bases at J, leaving 8 bases unmatched. CDR3 length: 14 residues. CDR3: CASRSGGSRTEAFF. Written as DNA, the CDR3 is TGTGCCAGCAGGTCAGGGGGCAGTAGGACTGAAGCTTTCTTT.

This clonotype showed up many times. V gene TRBV12-3 or TRBV12-4 combines with J gene TRBJ1-5, with a tentative D call TRBD1 (6 bases). V was pared by 4 bases and J by 8 bases, with 12 bases between. CDR3 length equals 13 residues. The CDR3 nucleotides read TGTGCCAGCAGTTCTCAGGGGTCGGAGCCCCAGCATTTT. Translated: CASSSQGSEPQHF.

The rearrangement joins TRBV5-1 to TRBJ1-5, with D uncertain. V was cut by 4 bases and J by 6 bases, with 11 bases left in between. Germline V gene lookup returns CDR1 SGHRS and CDR2 YFSETQ. CDR3 length: 13 residues. CDR3 sequence reads: CASSMMGSQPQHF. CDR3 sequence (DNA): TGCGCCAGCAGCATGATGGGAAGTCAGCCCCAGCATTTT.

This clonotype appeared many times. V and J are TRBV7-2 and TRBJ1-1; unclear D gene. Germline loops: CDR1 SGHTA, CDR2 FQGNSA. Trimming took off 1 base at V and 1 base at J, with 10 bases between the two ends. The CDR3 runs 15 residues. CDR3 DNA: TGTGCCAGCAGCTTAGGGGAGGAGGAGAACACTGAAGCTTTCTTT. Amino acid sequence: CASSLGEEENTEAFF. Based on the CDR3 plus reference TRBV7-2 and TRBJ1-1, the full variable domain is GAGVSQSPSNKVTEKGKDVELRCDPISGHTALYWYRQSLGQGLEFLIYFQGNSAPDKSGLPSDRFSAERTGGSVSTLTIQRTQQEDSAVYLCASSLGEEENTEAFFGQGTRLTVV.